The 24 T cell receptor beta chains reported below all come from one sample, sequenced in a study of CD8 T cells in ankylosing spondylitis. TCRdb reprocessed the 5' RACE reads with MiXCR, giving one entry per CDR3 protein. In the table there are under 250,000 distinct CDR3 sequences, approximately 8% of which are singletons. Sequencing was carried out using blood, either unsorted or a sorted T cell fraction (not recorded which). These receptors were collected from a female donor with ankylosing spondylitis or in good health (not recorded which).

This clonotype was counted many times. The chain joins TRBV12-3 or TRBV12-4 to TRBJ2-2; 10 bases agree with TRBD2. Unmatched junction bases numbered 12, after V lost 7 bases and J lost 4 bases. This CDR3 is 17 amino acids long. This CDR3 reads CASTGSGRAVFTGELFF. CDR3 bases: TGTGCCAGCACCGGCAGCGGGAGGGCCGTGTTCACCGGGGAGCTGTTTTTT.

In this sample, this clonotype turned up many times. This chain links TRBV12-3 or TRBV12-4 with TRBJ2-7; 7 bases line up with TRBD2. The CDR3 sequence is 16 residues long. Losses at the gene ends were 4 bases for V and 2 bases for J; bases not matched to a gene: 11. CDR3 bases: TGTGCCAGCAGTTCCAGCGGGAAGGATCGAACCTACGAGCAGTACTTC. It encodes CASSSSGKDRTYEQYF.

At least ten counts were recorded for this clonotype. V and J are TRBV29-1 and TRBJ2-3; no firm D call. CDR1 and CDR2 from the germline V gene are SQVTM and ANQGSEA. V shed 8 bases and J shed 3 bases, with 12 bases lying between them. This CDR3 comprises 12 residues. The CDR3 coding sequence is TGCAGCCTATTGGACCAGACAGATACGCAGTATTTT. Protein product: CSLLDQTDTQYF.

This clonotype was counted ten times or more. This chain uses TRBV6-5 with TRBJ1-2, with D tentatively TRBD1 (5 bases). The ends were cut back, 3 bases at V and 5 bases at J, with 16 bases in the middle. CDR3 length: 15 amino acids. Germline V gene data show CDR1 as MNHEY and CDR2 as SVGAGI. Here the CDR3 DNA reads TGTGCCAGCAGTTATGAAGGGGAAGGAAGATATGGCTACACCTTC. Its translation: CASSYEGEGRYGYTF.

This clonotype has a count of ten or more. The chain recombines TRBV20-1 with TRBJ2-2; perhaps D is TRBD1 or TRBD2 (5 bases each). The germline CDR1 and CDR2 sequences are DFQATT and SNEGSKA (reference sequence). Trimming removed 0 bases from V and 7 bases from J, with 15 bases in between. This CDR3 contains 15 residues. CDR3 residues: CSARDIGRAGGELFF. Written as DNA, the CDR3 is TGCAGTGCTAGAGATATTGGCAGGGCGGGCGGGGAGCTGTTTTTT.

This chain links TRBV7-9 with TRBJ2-7; weak D call: TRBD1 (5 bases). Germline CDR1 is SEHNR and CDR2 is FQNEAQ (reference sequence). This CDR3 is 14 amino acids long. The germline V and J ends were trimmed by 4 bases and 3 bases, with 13 bases remaining between them. The CDR3 loop reads CASSYPGLNYEQYF. CDR3 DNA: TGTGCCAGCAGCTATCCAGGGTTGAACTACGAGCAGTACTTC.

The chain is built from TRBV11-3 and TRBJ2-3; tentatively, D is TRBD1 (5 bases). The CDR3 is 15 residues long. V was shortened by 4 bases and J by 4 bases, with 15 bases between the two germline ends. The germline CDR1 and CDR2 sequences are SGHNT and YENEEA. The CDR3, as DNA: TGTGCCAGCAGCTACAGTCCAGGGTTGGCAGATACGCAGTATTTT. It is translated as CASSYSPGLADTQYF.

This clonotype has at least ten counts. This rearrangement joins TRBV20-1 to TRBJ2-4; the match to TRBD2 covers 10 bases. The junction had 2 bases not matched to a gene; V was cut back by 3 bases and J by 0 bases. In germline, CDR1 is DFQATT, CDR2 SNEGSKA (reference sequence). The CDR3 covers 15 residues. CDR3 bases: TGCAGTGCTAGCGGACTAGCGGAAGCCAAAAACATTCAGTACTTC. It specifies CSASGLAEAKNIQYF.

This clonotype was picked up many times. J is TRBJ2-1 and V is TRBV9; a weak D match, TRBD1 (8 bases). The CDR3 runs to 15 residues. V dropped 7 bases and J dropped 5 bases, with 19 bases sitting between them. Germline V lookup: CDR1 SGDLS, CDR2 YYNGEE. In DNA, the CDR3 is TGTGCCAGCTCCAGGGGGCTAGCGGTAAACAATGAGCAGTTCTTC. Protein product: CASSRGLAVNNEQFF.

This rearrangement joins TRBV20-1 to TRBJ2-7; tentatively, D is TRBD2 (5 bases). The V and J ends lost 3 bases and 3 bases respectively, with 12 bases between them. The CDR3 is made up of 13 amino acids. CDR1 and CDR2 (germline): DFQATT, SNEGSKA (reference sequence). This chain's CDR3 is CSASSGSYYEQYF. The CDR3 coding sequence is TGCAGTGCTAGCAGCGGCTCTTACTACGAGCAGTACTTC.

The CDR3 is CASSPSDTNWWETQYF. In DNA form, the CDR3 reads TGTGCCAGCAGCCCCTCGGACACAAACTGGTGGGAGACCCAGTACTTC. The chain recombines TRBV3-1 with TRBJ2-5, with D possibly TRBD1 on 5 matching bases. V lost 4 bases, J lost 5 bases, and 20 bases lay in between. The V gene's germline CDR1 is LGHDT and CDR2 YNNKEL (reference sequence). CDR3 length equals 16 residues.

As concerns this clonotype: This may come from a read error, since a much larger clone is one base off. The chain carries TRBV11-2 and TRBJ2-3; D is undetermined. Germline CDR1 reads SGHAT; CDR2 reads FQNNGV. Trimming stripped 3 bases from V and 5 bases from J, with 9 bases between. The length of the CDR3 is 13 residues. CDR3 region: CASSFTRIDTQYF. CDR3 nucleotide sequence: TGTGCCAGCAGCTTTACGAGAATAGATACGCAGTATTTT.

Points on this clonotype: A single base separates this from a much larger clone, so it may be a read error. The gene calls are TRBV6-2 or TRBV6-3 and TRBJ2-2; TRBD1 matches 9 bases. Germline CDR1 MNHEY, CDR2 SVGEGT. The CDR3 totals 13 residues. The CDR3: CTSSYRGRGELFF. In nucleotides, the CDR3 is TGTACCAGCAGCTACAGGGGGCGCGGGGAGCTGTTTTTT.

This clonotype appeared many times. The chain combines TRBV4-3 with TRBJ2-1; 11 nucleotides line up with TRBD2. CDR1 and CDR2 from the germline V gene are LGHNA and YSLEER. The CDR3 runs to 16 residues. The V gene end was trimmed by 2 bases and the J gene end by 5 bases; junction bases not matched to a gene: 5. The CDR3 reads CASSQSPGLADNEQFF. The CDR3 DNA follows: TGCGCCAGCAGCCAATCCCCGGGACTAGCGGACAATGAGCAGTTCTTC.

This clonotype was detected many times. The chain links TRBV4-1 to TRBJ2-7; 10 positions match TRBD2. Germline V gene lookup returns CDR1 MGHRA and CDR2 YSYEKL. The CDR3 runs to 19 residues. After removal of 3 bases from V and 1 base from J, the junction contained 15 bases not matched to a gene. CDR3 sequence: CASSHTSPAGLADSYEQYF. CDR3 bases: TGCGCCAGCAGCCACACCAGCCCCGCAGGACTAGCGGATTCCTACGAGCAGTACTTC.

This clonotype has a count of ten or more. The chain is built from TRBV12-3 or TRBV12-4 and TRBJ1-1; TRBD1 matches at 8 bases. Germline trimming cut 2 bases from V and 5 bases from J; bases unmatched to any gene: 4. This CDR3 comprises 14 residues. CDR3 region: CASSLRTGRTEAFF. In DNA, the CDR3 is TGTGCCAGCAGTTTAAGGACAGGGAGGACTGAAGCTTTCTTT.

The chain couples TRBV20-1 to TRBJ2-6; D is tentatively TRBD1 or TRBD2 (5 bases each). Trimming left V 6 bases short and J 4 bases short, with 22 bases between. The CDR3 length is 17 residues. Per the germline V gene, CDR1 is DFQATT and CDR2 is SNEGSKA (reference sequence). DNA for the CDR3: TGCAGTGCCGCCGGGACCCTAGGGTCGGGGGGGGCCAACGTCCTGACTTTC. Protein sequence: CSAAGTLGSGGANVLTF.

The V call is TRBV29-1, the J call TRBJ2-5; 7 positions agree with TRBD1. The germline V gene has CDR1 SQVTM and CDR2 ANQGSEA. V shed 6 bases and J 1 base; nucleotides not matched to a gene: 5. This CDR3 spans 13 amino acids. CDR3 bases: TGCAGCGTCCGGGACAGCCCCCAAGAGACCCAGTACTTC. Its translation is CSVRDSPQETQYF.

This clonotype was seen repeatedly, ten times or more. The chain couples TRBV5-1 to TRBJ1-3; D is uncertain. The CDR3 totals 14 residues. Germline CDR1 and CDR2: SGHRS and YFSETQ. The V gene lost 1 base and the J gene lost 2 bases, with 7 bases spanning the gap. CDR3 region: CASSLTPTGNTIYF. DNA of the CDR3: TGCGCCAGCAGCTTGACCCCGACTGGAAACACCATATATTTT.

This clonotype was observed many times. The gene calls are TRBV29-1 and TRBJ1-1, with no clear D. The CDR3 spans 11 residues. Germline CDR1 SQVTM, CDR2 ANQGSEA. Trimming shortened V by 5 bases and J by 6 bases, and 10 bases separated the two germline ends. CDR3 DNA: TGCAGCGTTATCCGCCAAGCTGAAGCTTTCTTT. Translated, it gives CSVIRQAEAFF.

There are many counts of this clonotype. The chain combines TRBV5-1 with TRBJ2-2, with TRBD2 matching 11 bases. The CDR3 contains 15 residues. CDR1 SGHRS and CDR2 YFSETQ come from the germline V gene. Germline trimming cut 0 bases from V and 13 bases from J; bases unmatched to any gene: 8. The CDR3 sequence is CASSLGLAGSGGLFF. The CDR3 DNA follows: TGCGCCAGCAGCTTGGGACTAGCGGGAAGCGGTGGGCTGTTTTTT.

In its sample, this clonotype was seen a few times. This chain uses TRBV20-1 with TRBJ2-1; D may be TRBD1 or TRBD2 (5 bases each). V was clipped by 6 bases and J by 7 bases, with 25 bases between them. Germline V lookup: CDR1 DFQATT, CDR2 SNEGSKA (reference sequence). The CDR3 is 16 residues long. CDR3 residues: CSASRGPRRRNNEQFF. CDR3 DNA sequence: TGCAGTGCCTCCCGGGGCCCTCGGCGGCGCAATAATGAGCAGTTCTTC.

J is TRBJ2-5 and V is TRBV6-1; the D gene could be TRBD1 or TRBD2 (5 bases each). Germline CDR1 reads MNHNS; CDR2 reads SASEGT. Trimming removed 5 bases from V and 5 bases from J, with 18 bases in between. This CDR3 is 15 amino acids long. The CDR3 protein is CASSYSAEGSETQYF. The DNA of the CDR3 is TGTGCCAGCAGTTATAGCGCTGAGGGGTCGGAGACCCAGTACTTC.

This clonotype appeared many times. The genes are TRBV5-1 and TRBJ2-3; the D is unclear. The CDR3 contains 12 residues. Germline V gene sequence: CDR1 SGHRS, CDR2 YFSETQ. V was cut by 7 bases and J by 3 bases, with 9 bases left in between. In nucleotides, the CDR3 is TGCGCCAGCGGAACGAGGACAGATACGCAGTATTTT. Its protein is CASGTRTDTQYF.